This T cell receptor (beta chain) was sequenced in a study of cytomegalovirus exposure and HLA in healthy donors. Overall study: Ancestry clustering placed around 80% of roughly 410 genotyped donors in the Caucasian-associated cluster.

V was clipped by 0 bases and J by 2 bases, with 11 bases between them. CDR3 length: 15 amino acids. The germline V gene encodes CDR1 SGHAT and CDR2 FQNNGV. Findings and caveats of the study: Follow-up analysis seemed to connect common viral pathogens with several of the most significant clusters identified. There were about 160 TCR beta chains listed as cytomegalovirus-associated.

As regards this clone: Its specificity is unknown.

The PCR ran on 60 Vbeta and 13 Jbeta primers. Profiled with immunoSEQ multiplex PCR; TCRdb holds only in-frame clones, not every one. The sample shows over 15,000 clones, approximately 84% of them seen only once. Sequences were obtained from PBMCs. The TCR originated in a human donor in good health. This chain connects TRBV11-2 to TRBJ2-7; D not resolved. For the CDR3, the DNA is TGTGCCAGCAGCTTAGATTGGGCAGCTACCTACGAGCAGTACTTC. This gives the protein CASSLDWAATYEQYF.